This T cell receptor beta chain derives from a study of blood T cell repertoires in COVID-19. Study processing details: Amplification of reference gene primers provided the estimated nucleated cell counts. The data were produced by immunoSEQ multiplex PCR, yet TCRdb's version contains in-frame clones alone and is incomplete. V, J and clone size reflect that table, while D and trimming were determined from the DNA. The profile shows about 86,000 clones, 80% to 85% of them singletons. Germline V gene sequence: CDR1 SNHLY, CDR2 FYNNEI. CDR3 length equals 14 residues. V was pared by 6 bases and J by 7 bases, with 8 bases of the junction left unmatched.

The chain links TRBV2 to TRBJ2-2; the match to TRBD1 covers 7 bases. This clonotype was sampled from a woman older than 75 with active or convalescent COVID-19. Material: peripheral blood. In DNA form, the CDR3 reads TGTGCCAGCAGATATGACAGGGCCGGCGGGGAGCTGTTTTTT. As protein: CASRYDRAGGELFF.